This is a list of T cell receptor beta chains from one sample in a study of cytomegalovirus exposure and HLA in healthy donors. Profiled with immunoSEQ multiplex PCR; TCRdb holds only in-frame clones, not every one. The sample has around 250,000 clones, around 90% seen once. The sample consisted of PBMCs. These receptors were collected from a woman under 30 in good health and CMV-seronegative. Each CDR3 is given with its conserved first and last residue. A D gene is named only where the DNA matches it firmly. Clone size appears in some rows only: once, few, many, or a class for an expanded clone.

DNA: TGTGCCAGCAGCAGCGCGCAACAGCCCCAGCATTTT
CDR3: CASSSAQQPQHF
V: TRBV13
J: TRBJ1-5
size: .
D: .

DNA: TGTGCCAGCAGCTCGAATTCCGGGATCGCGACCCAGCATTTT
CDR3: CASSSNSGIATQHF
V: TRBV6-6
J: TRBJ1-5
size: .
D: .

DNA: TGTGCCAGCAGTTTCCCCGGGACGGAGGGTCAGCCCCAGCATTTT
CDR3: CASSFPGTEGQPQHF
V: TRBV28
J: TRBJ1-5
size: .
D: .

DNA: TGTGCCTGGGAGGAGTTTTCCCGTTCCTATGGCTACACCTTC
CDR3: CAWEEFSRSYGYTF
V: TRBV30
J: TRBJ1-2
size: .
D: .

DNA: TGTGCTAGCACCCCAACAGGGCATTTATGCTATGGCTACACCTTC
CDR3: CASTPTGHLCYGYTF
V: TRBV7-7
J: TRBJ1-2
size: once
D: .

DNA: TGCGCCAGCAGCCCAAGATATTCGGATGGCTACACCTTC
CDR3: CASSPRYSDGYTF
V: TRBV4-3
J: TRBJ1-2
size: .
D: .

DNA: TGTGCCAGCGAGACAGGACAGGGGGAAGAGACCCAGTACTTC
CDR3: CASETGQGEETQYF
V: TRBV28
J: TRBJ2-5
size: .
D: TRBD1

DNA: TGTGCCAGCAGCTGGGTGGGGACAGACTATGGCTACACCTTC
CDR3: CASSWVGTDYGYTF
V: TRBV7-9
J: TRBJ1-2
size: few
D: TRBD1

DNA: TGTGCCAGCAGGGGACAGCTCAATCAGCCCCAGCATTTT
CDR3: CASRGQLNQPQHF
V: TRBV2
J: TRBJ1-5
size: .
D: TRBD1

DNA: TGCAGCGTTGACGACCCACTATCACAGGGACGAGAGACCCAGTACTTC
CDR3: CSVDDPLSQGRETQYF
V: TRBV29-1
J: TRBJ2-5
size: once
D: .

DNA: TGTGCCAGCAGCGTAGGGGGGCGTGAAGAGACCCAGTACTTC
CDR3: CASSVGGREETQYF
V: TRBV9
J: TRBJ2-5
size: once
D: .

DNA: TGTGCCAGCAGCTTGGGGCGGGTCCCCACTGAAGCTTTCTTT
CDR3: CASSLGRVPTEAFF
V: TRBV5-4
J: TRBJ1-1
size: .
D: .

DNA: TGCGCCAGCAGCCTGCGGACAGTGAGCTACGAGCAGTACTTC
CDR3: CASSLRTVSYEQYF
V: TRBV4-1
J: TRBJ2-7
size: .
D: .

DNA: TGTGCCAGTAGTCTGGACAGGGTGCCCGGGGCCAACGTCCTGACTTTC
CDR3: CASSLDRVPGANVLTF
V: TRBV19
J: TRBJ2-6
size: .
D: TRBD1

DNA: TGCGCCAGCAGCTTGGGACAGGGGTTCGAAGAGACCCAGTACTTC
CDR3: CASSLGQGFEETQYF
V: TRBV5-1
J: TRBJ2-5
size: .
D: TRBD1

DNA: TGTGCCAGCAGCTTGGAACAGATGTATGGCTACACCTTC
CDR3: CASSLEQMYGYTF
V: TRBV5-4
J: TRBJ1-2
size: .
D: .

DNA: TGTGCCAGTAGTACAGGGGGTGGGTCGGATCAGCCCCAGCATTTT
CDR3: CASSTGGGSDQPQHF
V: TRBV19
J: TRBJ1-5
size: .
D: TRBD1

DNA: TGTGCCAGCAGTGATGAGGGGGCTGATCAGCCCCAGCATTTT
CDR3: CASSDEGADQPQHF
V: TRBV2
J: TRBJ1-5
size: once
D: TRBD1

DNA: TGTGCCAGCAGGAGAGAAACCGGGTATGGCTACACCTTC
CDR3: CASRRETGYGYTF
V: TRBV6-1
J: TRBJ1-2
size: .
D: .

DNA: TGTGCCAGCACGCTAGCTAGCGGCGCCTACGAGCAGTACTTC
CDR3: CASTLASGAYEQYF
V: TRBV6-5
J: TRBJ2-7
size: once
D: TRBD2

DNA: TGTGCCAGCAGCTCGTCTGAGAATTCACCCCTCCACTTT
CDR3: CASSSSENSPLHF
V: TRBV5-4
J: TRBJ1-6
size: .
D: .

DNA: TGTGCCAGCAGCAACCGGGACAGGGGATCGTACGAGCAGTACTTC
CDR3: CASSNRDRGSYEQYF
V: TRBV25-1
J: TRBJ2-7
size: once
D: TRBD1